Below are 24 T cell receptor beta chains sequenced from a single sample in a study of cytomegalovirus exposure and HLA in healthy donors. PCR employed 60 Vbeta and 13 Jbeta primers. Only in-frame clones appear in the TCRdb table, and some are missing; sequencing was by immunoSEQ multiplex PCR. The profile shows 120,000 to 150,000 clones, approximately 72% of them singletons. What was sequenced was PBMCs. These receptors were collected from a woman aged 55-70 years in good health and CMV-seronegative.

V and J are TRBV6-6 and TRBJ1-1; the D is unclear. V was shortened by 8 bases and J by 2 bases, with 18 bases between the two germline ends. Germline-derived CDR1 and CDR2 are MNHNY and SVGAGI (reference sequence). The CDR3 length is 15 residues. CDR3 DNA sequence: TGTGCCAGCTTTGGAGATCTGAGAGTAAACACTGAAGCTTTCTTT. It encodes CASFGDLRVNTEAFF.

V gene TRBV10-3 combines with J gene TRBJ2-1, with D possibly matching TRBD2 (7 bases). V was cut by 2 bases and J by 3 bases, with 11 bases left in between. CDR1 is ENHRY and CDR2 is SYGVKD in the germline V gene. This CDR3 is built from 15 residues. Here the CDR3 DNA reads TGTGCCATCAGTGAGGGAGGGGGGGGCTACAATGAGCAGTTCTTC. Translating it yields CAISEGGGGYNEQFF.

The V gene is TRBV6-5, the J gene TRBJ2-4; D is uncertain. With 8 bases removed from V and 0 bases from J, the gap between germline ends came to 2 bases. The CDR3 runs to 11 residues. In germline, CDR1 is MNHEY, CDR2 SVGAGI. CDR3: CASLAKNIQYF. The CDR3 DNA is TGTGCCAGCCTAGCCAAAAACATTCAGTACTTC.

The CDR3 region has the DNA TGTGCCAGCAGGATCGGACAGGGAGGGAACACTGAAGCTTTCTTT. Translating gives CASRIGQGGNTEAFF. The V and J genes are TRBV2 and TRBJ1-1; 8 nucleotides line up with TRBD1. Trimming removed 6 bases from V and 1 base from J; junction bases left unmatched: 7. The CDR3 loop spans 15 amino acids. Germline CDR1 is SNHLY and CDR2 is FYNNEI.

The V call is TRBV6-1, the J call TRBJ2-1; D may be TRBD2 (6 bases). Trimming removed 2 bases at V and 9 bases at J, with 17 bases between. Germline V gives CDR1 MNHNS, CDR2 SASEGT. The CDR3 is 15 residues long. CDR3 amino acids: CASSEQRGTGGEQFF. Here the CDR3 DNA reads TGTGCCAGCAGTGAACAGCGCGGGACCGGGGGTGAGCAGTTCTTC.

This clone turned up a few times. The chain carries TRBV5-1 and TRBJ2-5; unclear D gene. Germline CDR1 SGHRS, CDR2 YFSETQ. The CDR3 sequence is 12 residues long. The V gene lost 0 bases and the J gene lost 5 bases, with 5 bases spanning the gap. The CDR3 is CASSLAGETQYF. The CDR3, as DNA: TGCGCCAGCAGCTTGGCAGGCGAGACCCAGTACTTC.

To note about this clone: The junction departs from the called germline gene at one end, perhaps through a read error. V usage is TRBV7-9 and J usage is TRBJ2-7, with TRBD1 as a possible D gene (7 bases). This CDR3 contains 16 residues. The germline V gene has CDR1 SEHNR and CDR2 FQNEAQ (reference sequence). The CDR3, as DNA: TGTTCCAGCAGCTCCCTCGACGCACAGGGGAGGTACGAGCAGTACTTC. This gives the protein CSSSSLDAQGRYEQYF.

This clone was counted between two and nine times. This chain uses TRBV6-5 with TRBJ2-3, with D unclear. V was clipped by 2 bases and J by 1 base, with 7 bases between them. The germline V gene has CDR1 MNHEY and CDR2 SVGAGI. The CDR3 is made up of 14 amino acids. CDR3 sequence (DNA): TGTGCCAGCAGTTACCCCCCCGGCACAGATACGCAGTATTTT. This encodes CASSYPPGTDTQYF.

The chain couples TRBV2 to TRBJ1-1; D perhaps matches TRBD1 (5 bases). Germline CDR1 is SNHLY and CDR2 is FYNNEI. Between the trimmed V and J ends, which lost 6 bases and 1 base, there was a span of 9 bases. This CDR3 has 13 residues. The CDR3 sequence is CASRFQGNTEAFF. In DNA form, the CDR3 reads TGTGCCAGCAGATTCCAGGGGAACACTGAAGCTTTCTTT.

This clone was found a few times. The rearrangement links TRBV5-1 to TRBJ1-6; D ambiguous. Germline values: CDR1 SGHRS, CDR2 YFSETQ. This CDR3 is 16 amino acids long. V lost 6 bases and J 0 bases, leaving 13 bases between the germline ends. CDR3 region: CASTGDPSSYNSPLHF. The CDR3 region has the DNA TGCGCCAGCACCGGTGATCCGAGCTCCTATAATTCACCCCTCCACTTT.

This rearrangement joins TRBV5-6 to TRBJ1-4; the match to TRBD1 covers 7 bases. The ends lost 4 bases at V and 8 bases at J; junction bases unmatched: 8. The CDR3 extends over 14 amino acids. Looked up from germline, CDR1 is SGHDT and CDR2 is YYEEEE. For the CDR3, the DNA is TGTGCCAGCAGCCAGGACAGGTCGTACGAAAAACTGTTTTTT. Protein sequence: CASSQDRSYEKLFF.

The chain uses TRBV28 and TRBJ2-7; 10 nucleotides line up with TRBD2. V shed 5 bases and J 2 bases; nucleotides not matched to a gene: 6. Germline V gene sequence: CDR1 MDHEN, CDR2 SYDVKM. The CDR3 has 15 amino acids. The CDR3 region is CASSPLSGRAYEQYF. Here the CDR3 DNA reads TGTGCCAGCAGTCCCTTAAGCGGGAGGGCCTACGAGCAGTACTTC.

In its sample, this clone was seen a few times. This chain connects TRBV27 to TRBJ2-4, with D perhaps TRBD2 (6 bases). V lost 6 bases to trimming and J lost 1 base, with 13 bases between them. The CDR3 spans 15 residues. Per the germline V gene, CDR1 is MNHEY and CDR2 is SMNVEV (reference sequence). The CDR3 protein is CASSPTAGAKNIQYF. CDR3 coding DNA: TGTGCCAGCAGCCCTACCGCGGGGGCCAAAAACATTCAGTACTTC.

The chain has TRBV19 and TRBJ2-1, with TRBD1 matching 11 bases. The CDR3 is 15 amino acids. Trimming cost V 5 bases and J 9 bases; bases outside gene matches: 9. Germline values: CDR1 LNHDA, CDR2 SQIVND (reference sequence). CDR3 in amino acids: CASSARTGGRSEQFF. The CDR3 DNA reads as TGTGCCAGTAGTGCCAGGACAGGGGGCCGGAGTGAGCAGTTCTTC.

The rearrangement links TRBV6-6 to TRBJ1-2; 9 nucleotides align to TRBD1. The trim removed 5 bases at V and 7 bases at J, leaving 11 bases unmatched. CDR3 length: 15 residues. CDR1 and CDR2 (germline): MNHNY, SVGAGI (reference sequence). CDR3 nucleotides: TGTGCCAGCAGTGACGGGACAGGGTTGATATTTGGCTACACCTTC. It is translated as CASSDGTGLIFGYTF.

This rearrangement joins TRBV18 to TRBJ1-2; 9 nucleotides align to TRBD1. Losses at the gene ends were 3 bases for V and 2 bases for J; bases not matched to a gene: 4. The CDR3 contains 15 residues. Germline CDR1 and CDR2: KGHSH and LQKENI. The CDR3, as DNA: TGTGCCAGCTCACCTGGGGACAGGGTAAACTATGGCTACACCTTC. Translating gives CASSPGDRVNYGYTF.

The chain carries TRBV2 and TRBJ2-7, with D possibly being TRBD2 (6 bases). The germline gives CDR1 SNHLY, CDR2 FYNNEI. The V end lost 6 bases, the J end lost 6 bases, and 15 bases lay between the germline ends. The CDR3 contains 13 residues. The CDR3 region has the DNA TGTGCCAGCAGCGCTGGAGGGGTGTTCGAGCAGTACTTC. This sequence encodes CASSAGGVFEQYF.

The genes are TRBV18 and TRBJ2-7; D is unresolved. Germline-derived CDR1 and CDR2 are KGHSH and LQKENI. V was trimmed by 1 base and J by 2 bases, leaving 12 bases between them. CDR3 length: 15 residues. The CDR3 loop is CASSPRHRPTYEQYF. The DNA of the CDR3 is TGTGCCAGCTCACCACGGCACAGACCTACCTACGAGCAGTACTTC.

J is TRBJ1-6 and V is TRBV2; D possibly corresponds to TRBD1 (6 bases). The length of the CDR3 is 15 residues. Trimming pared 7 bases from V and 7 bases from J, leaving 17 bases between. The germline V gene encodes CDR1 SNHLY and CDR2 FYNNEI. The CDR3 region is CASNKNRDTNSPLHF. The CDR3 DNA reads as TGTGCCAGCAATAAAAACCGGGACACAAATTCACCCCTCCACTTT. The full variable domain, in which reference TRBV2 and TRBJ1-6 provide the parts outside the CDR3, is EPEVTQTPSHQVTQMGQEVILRCVPISNHLYFYWYRQILGQKVEFLVSFYNNEISEKSEIFDDQFSVERPDGSNFTLKIRSTKLEDSAMYFCASNKNRDTNSPLHFGNGTRLTVT.

The chain links TRBV9 to TRBJ2-3; unclear D gene. There are 16 residues in the CDR3. V lost 2 bases, J lost 1 base, and 14 bases lay in between. Germline-derived CDR1 and CDR2 are SGDLS and YYNGEE. CDR3 sequence (DNA): TGTGCCAGCAGCGTGGCTGGCCTCCTGGGCACAGATACGCAGTATTTT. Its protein is CASSVAGLLGTDTQYF. The variable domain in full, completed from reference TRBV9 and TRBJ2-3, reads DSGVTQTPKHLITATGQRVTLRCSPRSGDLSVYWYQQSLDQGLQFLIQYYNGEERAKGNILERFSAQQFPDLHSELNLSSLELGDSALYFCASSVAGLLGTDTQYFGPGTRLTVL.

The chain has TRBV27 and TRBJ1-1; TRBD1 matches 12 bases. The germline V gene encodes CDR1 MNHEY and CDR2 SMNVEV (reference sequence). Losses at the gene ends were 5 bases for V and 6 bases for J; bases not matched to a gene: 10. The CDR3 contains 16 residues. This chain's CDR3 is CASSRTGTGGRAEAFF. CDR3 bases: TGTGCCAGCAGTCGAACCGGGACAGGGGGCCGGGCTGAAGCTTTCTTT.

The J gene is TRBJ2-5, the V gene TRBV5-4; TRBD2 matches at 12 bases. The CDR3 is 17 residues long. Germline V gives CDR1 SGHNT, CDR2 YYREEE (reference sequence). V shed 2 bases and J 5 bases; nucleotides not matched to a gene: 10. CDR3 in amino acids: CASSFGSSGGALETQYF. The CDR3 region has the DNA TGTGCCAGCAGCTTCGGGTCTAGCGGGGGGGCTCTTGAGACCCAGTACTTC.

This clone occurred a few times. The chain couples TRBV9 to TRBJ2-7; 9 bases line up with TRBD1. Unmatched junction bases numbered 5, after V lost 4 bases and J lost 3 bases. Germline V gives CDR1 SGDLS, CDR2 YYNGEE. The CDR3 contains 14 residues. The CDR3 loop is CASSPRQGGYEQYF. The CDR3 DNA reads as TGTGCCAGCAGCCCACGACAGGGGGGCTACGAGCAGTACTTC.

This rearrangement joins TRBV27 to TRBJ1-2; maybe TRBD1 (6 bases). V lost 5 bases and J lost 0, with 13 bases in between. The CDR3 runs 15 residues. The V gene's germline CDR1 is MNHEY and CDR2 SMNVEV (reference sequence). The CDR3: CASSLYGTSNYGYTF. The CDR3 bases are TGTGCCAGCAGTCTCTATGGGACATCTAACTATGGCTACACCTTC.